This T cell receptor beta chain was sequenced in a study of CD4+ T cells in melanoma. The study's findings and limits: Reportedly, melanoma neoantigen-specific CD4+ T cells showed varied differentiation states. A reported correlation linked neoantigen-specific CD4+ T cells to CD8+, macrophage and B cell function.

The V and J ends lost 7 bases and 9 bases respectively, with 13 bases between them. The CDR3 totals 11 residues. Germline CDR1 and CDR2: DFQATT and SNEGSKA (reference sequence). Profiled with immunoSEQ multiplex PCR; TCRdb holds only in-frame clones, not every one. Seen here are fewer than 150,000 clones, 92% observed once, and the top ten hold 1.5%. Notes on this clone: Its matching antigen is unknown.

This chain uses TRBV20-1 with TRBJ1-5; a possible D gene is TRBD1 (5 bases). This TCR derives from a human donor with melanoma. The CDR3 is CSVGGRGPQHF. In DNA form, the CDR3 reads TGCAGTGTCGGAGGGAGGGGGCCCCAGCATTTT.